Below, 17 T cell receptor beta chains from the same sample are listed, as sequenced in a study of cytomegalovirus exposure and HLA in healthy donors. The PCR contained 60 Vbeta and 13 Jbeta primers. Here immunoSEQ multiplex PCR was the method, and the copy in TCRdb shows in-frame clones only, minus some. The table shows about 200,000 clones, with approximately 86% occurring only once. Input material: PBMCs. These receptors were collected from a woman aged 25 to 39 in good health and CMV-seronegative.

This clone was detected only a few times. The rearrangement uses TRBV9 and TRBJ1-2; D ambiguous. Trimming shortened V by 0 bases and J by 4 bases, and 10 bases separated the two germline ends. The CDR3 totals 14 residues. Germline assignment: CDR1 SGDLS and CDR2 YYNGEE. In nucleotides, the CDR3 is TGTGCCAGCAGCGTAGATCACAGCGGCTATGGCTACACCTTC. It specifies CASSVDHSGYGYTF.

This clone occurred once. This chain links TRBV29-1 with TRBJ2-4; 8 nucleotides line up with TRBD1. Looked up from germline, CDR1 is SQVTM and CDR2 is ANQGSEA. The ends lost 3 bases at V and 4 bases at J; junction bases unmatched: 5. The CDR3 has 14 amino acids. The CDR3 DNA reads TGCAGCGTTGAGCCGACAGGGGCAAAAAACATTCAGTACTTC. It specifies CSVEPTGAKNIQYF.

This chain links TRBV11-2 with TRBJ2-7; D possibly corresponds to TRBD1 (5 bases). Trimming pared 5 bases from V and 7 bases from J, leaving 18 bases between. Germline assignment: CDR1 SGHAT and CDR2 FQNNGV. CDR3 length equals 14 residues. In DNA, the CDR3 is TGTGCCAGCAGCCCCGTGGACACCCGGATGGAGCAGTACTTC. Its protein is CASSPVDTRMEQYF. Full variable domain (remainder filled in from reference TRBV11-2 and TRBJ2-7): EAGVAQSPRYKIIEKRQSVAFWCNPISGHATLYWYQQILGQGPKLLIQFQNNGVVDDSQLPKDRFSAERLKGVDSTLKIQPAKLEDSAVYLCASSPVDTRMEQYFGPGTRLTVT.

The chain recombines TRBV18 with TRBJ1-5; D may be TRBD1 (6 bases). CDR3 size: 14 residues. V was pared by 1 base and J by 5 bases, with 9 bases between. The germline CDR1 and CDR2 sequences are KGHSH and LQKENI. CDR3 region: CASSPQSGDQPQHF. The CDR3, as DNA: TGTGCCAGCTCACCACAGTCAGGGGATCAGCCCCAGCATTTT.

This clone has just a few counts. The chain recombines TRBV6-5 with TRBJ2-2, with TRBD2 matching over 9 bases. Germline V gives CDR1 MNHEY, CDR2 SVGAGI. V lost 6 bases and J lost 7; bases outside the gene matches: 6. The CDR3 runs 14 residues. This chain's CDR3 is CASRGLASDGELFF. The CDR3 DNA sequence: TGTGCCAGCAGAGGACTAGCGTCAGACGGGGAGCTGTTTTTT.

J is TRBJ2-7 and V is TRBV5-1, with 9 bases lining up with TRBD2. Germline trimming cut 4 bases from V and 0 bases from J; bases unmatched to any gene: 2. This CDR3 has 14 residues. The germline gives CDR1 SGHRS, CDR2 YFSETQ. The CDR3 DNA follows: TGCGCCAGCAGCCCTAGCGGGGACTCCTACGAGCAGTACTTC. It is translated as CASSPSGDSYEQYF.

This chain joins TRBV5-1 and TRBJ1-6, with a weak D call TRBD1 (5 bases). The V gene's germline CDR1 is SGHRS and CDR2 YFSETQ. CDR3 size: 16 residues. The V and J ends lost 0 bases and 3 bases respectively, with 10 bases between them. This chain's CDR3 is CASSLVQGGYNSPLHF. Here the CDR3 DNA reads TGCGCCAGCAGCTTGGTCCAGGGCGGCTATAATTCACCCCTCCACTTT.

This CDR3 is CASERGAYNEQFF. DNA of the CDR3: TGTGCCAGCGAGCGGGGAGCCTACAATGAGCAGTTCTTC. This chain connects TRBV6-1 to TRBJ2-1, with 7 nucleotides matching TRBD2. Trimming at V came to 8 bases and at J to 2 bases, leaving 3 bases not matched to a gene. CDR1 is MNHNS and CDR2 is SASEGT in the germline V gene. The CDR3 extends over 13 amino acids.

This chain joins TRBV5-4 and TRBJ2-1, with 9 bases lining up with TRBD2. CDR1 is SGHNT, CDR2 YYREEE, per germline (reference sequence). The ends lost 5 bases at V and 7 bases at J; junction bases unmatched: 10. This CDR3 region has 15 residues. This CDR3 is CASRSGSGSVNEQFF. The DNA for the CDR3 is TGTGCCAGCAGGTCGGGTAGCGGGAGTGTAAATGAGCAGTTCTTC.

The V call is TRBV6-1, the J call TRBJ2-3, with 8 bases matching TRBD1. J gave up 4 bases and V 7 bases, and 7 bases lay outside the gene matches. Germline V gene lookup returns CDR1 MNHNS and CDR2 SASEGT. The CDR3 runs to 14 residues. CDR3 loop: CASTRDRSSDTQYF. CDR3 coding DNA: TGTGCCAGCACCCGGGACAGGAGCTCAGATACGCAGTATTTT.

This chain links TRBV14 with TRBJ2-3; TRBD1 aligns across 8 bases. This CDR3 is 14 amino acids long. V lost 3 bases and J lost 5; bases outside the gene matches: 4. Germline CDR1 reads SGHDN; CDR2 reads FVKESK. CDR3: CASSHRGLGDTQYF. In DNA form, the CDR3 reads TGTGCCAGCAGCCACAGGGGGCTGGGAGATACGCAGTATTTT. The full variable domain, completed using reference TRBV14 and TRBJ2-3, is EAGVTQFPSHSVIEKGQTVTLRCDPISGHDNLYWYRRVMGKEIKFLLHFVKESKQDESGMPNNRFLAERTGGTYSTLKVQPAELEDSGVYFCASSHRGLGDTQYFGPGTRLTVL.

The chain employs TRBV7-9 and TRBJ1-2; D may be TRBD1 (6 bases). V was cut by 5 bases and J by 8 bases, with 24 bases left in between. The germline CDR1 and CDR2 sequences are SEHNR and FQNEAQ (reference sequence). This CDR3 spans 16 amino acids. The CDR3 DNA follows: TGTGCCAGCAGCCTTCCTACCGGGACATATCGCGGGGGCTACACCTTC. This encodes CASSLPTGTYRGGYTF.

The chain combines TRBV14 with TRBJ2-5; 10 nucleotides agree with TRBD2. Per germline, CDR1 SGHDN and CDR2 FVKESK. With V trimmed by 0 bases and J by 5 bases, 3 bases remained unmatched. The CDR3 runs 15 residues. The CDR3 DNA is TGTGCCAGCAGCCAAGATGCTAGCGGGAGCGAGACCCAGTACTTC. Translating it yields CASSQDASGSETQYF. The full variable domain, rest sourced from reference TRBV14 and TRBJ2-5, is EAGVTQFPSHSVIEKGQTVTLRCDPISGHDNLYWYRRVMGKEIKFLLHFVKESKQDESGMPNNRFLAERTGGTYSTLKVQPAELEDSGVYFCASSQDASGSETQYFGPGTRLLVL.

This chain connects TRBV6-5 to TRBJ2-1; unclear D gene. Trimming cost V 0 bases and J 5 bases, with 8 bases left between them. The CDR3 has 14 residues. Per germline, CDR1 MNHEY and CDR2 SVGAGI. CDR3 sequence: CASSYSTADNEQFF. CDR3 DNA: TGTGCCAGCAGTTACTCTACCGCAGACAATGAGCAGTTCTTC.

The chain recombines TRBV5-1 with TRBJ2-1; D remains ambiguous. V gave up 3 bases and J gave up 7 bases, with 8 bases separating them. CDR3 length: 12 residues. From germline, CDR1 is SGHRS and CDR2 YFSETQ. DNA for the CDR3: TGCGCCAGCAGCTCCCAGGCGAATGAGCAGTTCTTC. This encodes CASSSQANEQFF.

This chain connects TRBV28 to TRBJ2-6; D gene uncertain. The germline CDR1 and CDR2 sequences are MDHEN and SYDVKM. The length of the CDR3 is 16 residues. V was cut by 2 bases and J by 1 base, with 9 bases left in between. The CDR3 coding sequence is TGTGCCAGCAGTTTAGGGCCATTTTCTGGGGCCAACGTCCTGACTTTC. Protein product: CASSLGPFSGANVLTF.

This chain joins TRBV28 and TRBJ1-5; perhaps TRBD1 as D (6 bases). The CDR3 sequence is 16 residues long. Germline-derived CDR1 and CDR2 are MDHEN and SYDVKM. With 2 bases removed from V and 3 bases from J, the gap between germline ends came to 14 bases. The CDR3 nucleotides are TGTGCCAGCAGTTTAAAACAGGGTACTGACAATCAGCCCCAGCATTTT. Translating gives CASSLKQGTDNQPQHF.